One sample yielded the 18 T cell receptor beta chains listed below, sequenced in a study of Graves' ophthalmopathy and Graves' hyperthyroidism. Beta-chain TCR CDR3 regions were amplified from RNA transcripts. The first round was an RT-PCR with HTBI primers, and the second round was a multiplex PCR. TCRdb passed the multiplex PCR reads through MiXCR, listing each CDR3 protein once. The data contain about 740,000 distinct CDR3 sequences, 35% to 50% of them singletons. What was sequenced was peripheral blood. The receptors stem from an adult man with Graves' ophthalmopathy.

This chain joins TRBV2 and TRBJ1-2; unclear D gene. V was pared by 7 bases and J by 11 bases, with 17 bases between. This CDR3 is built from 12 residues. Germline-derived CDR1 and CDR2 are SNHLY and FYNNEI. The CDR3 region is CASTLGFDRYTF. CDR3 DNA sequence: TGTGCCAGCACTTTGGGCTTCGACCGTTACACCTTC.

The CDR3 bases are TGTGCCAGCAGTTCGTCAGGGTACTGGGAGCAGTACTTC. This gives the protein CASSSSGYWEQYF. The chain combines TRBV25-1 with TRBJ2-5, with D possibly called TRBD1 or TRBD2 (5 bases each). V dropped 5 bases and J dropped 11 bases, with 18 bases sitting between them. The V gene's germline CDR1 is MGHDK and CDR2 SYGVNS. This CDR3 is built from 13 residues.

As to this clonotype: The junction differs from germline at one of its ends, possibly a read error. The rearrangement uses TRBV24-1 and TRBJ2-2; maybe TRBD2 (7 bases). Looked up from germline, CDR1 is KGHDR and CDR2 is SFDVKD. CDR3 size: 17 residues. The CDR3 reads CATSDFVNREGTGELVF. The CDR3, as DNA: TGTGCCACCAGTGATTTTGTCAACAGGGAGGGGACCGGGGAGCTGGTTTTT.

This clonotype was counted only a few times. The V gene is TRBV7-9, the J gene TRBJ1-1; maybe TRBD1 (5 bases). The CDR3 has 14 residues. Trimming took 10 bases from V and 2 from J, leaving 17 bases between them. Germline V lookup: CDR1 SEHNR, CDR2 FQNEAQ (reference sequence). This CDR3 reads CATSVGGPNTEAFF. In DNA, the CDR3 is TGTGCCACCTCGGTTGGGGGACCTAACACTGAAGCTTTCTTT. Variable domain in full (rest from reference TRBV7-9 and TRBJ1-1): DTGVSQNPRHKITKRGQNVTFRCDPISEHNRLYWYRQTLGQGPEFLTYFQNEAQLEKSRLLSDRFSAERPKGSFSTLEIQRTEQGDSAMYLCATSVGGPNTEAFFGQGTRLTVV.

This clonotype was picked up a small number of times. CDR3 bases: TGTGCCAGCACCGAGGACAGATATGGCTACACCTTC. Translating gives CASTEDRYGYTF. The chain uses TRBV27 and TRBJ1-2; D possibly corresponds to TRBD1 (6 bases). The CDR3 has 12 residues. The germline CDR1 and CDR2 sequences are MNHEY and SMNVEV (reference sequence). The V end lost 7 bases, the J end lost 5 bases, and 11 bases lay between the germline ends.

The chain has TRBV5-6 and TRBJ1-3, with a possible D match to TRBD1 (5 bases). The CDR3 covers 17 residues. V was clipped by 0 bases and J by 0 bases, with 13 bases between them. Germline V gene data show CDR1 as SGHDT and CDR2 as YYEEEE. In DNA form, the CDR3 reads TGTGCCAGCAGCTTGGAGGCGGGGGTTCTCTCTGGAAACACCATATATTTT. Amino acids: CASSLEAGVLSGNTIYF. The variable domain in full, with the rest retrieved from reference TRBV5-6 and TRBJ1-3, is DAGVTQSPTHLIKTRGQQVTLRCSPKSGHDTVSWYQQALGQGPQFIFQYYEEEERQRGNFPDRFSGHQFPNYSSELNVNALLLGDSALYLCASSLEAGVLSGNTIYFGEGSWLTVV.

This clonotype was counted a few times. This chain connects TRBV12-3 or TRBV12-4 to TRBJ1-2; tentatively, D is TRBD1 (6 bases). The CDR3 runs to 14 residues. V was clipped by 5 bases and J by 4 bases, with 14 bases between them. CDR3 amino acids: CASSEATGIYGYTF. In DNA form, the CDR3 reads TGTGCCAGCAGTGAAGCGACAGGCATCTATGGCTACACCTTC.

The chain carries TRBV14 and TRBJ2-5; 11 bases agree with TRBD1. J lost 7 bases, V lost 3 bases, and 7 bases had no gene match. This CDR3 contains 15 residues. CDR1 is SGHDN, CDR2 FVKESK, per germline. In DNA, the CDR3 is TGTGCCAGCAGCCACCTAGGACAGGGGGCTGGGACCCAGTACTTC. Its translation: CASSHLGQGAGTQYF.

V and J are TRBV3-1 and TRBJ1-4; 8 bases are shared with TRBD1. The V and J ends lost 4 bases and 7 bases, in that order; junction bases with no gene match: 11. The length of the CDR3 is 16 residues. Germline values: CDR1 LGHDT, CDR2 YNNKEL (reference sequence). The CDR3 coding sequence is TGTGCCAGCAGCCCGACTAGCGGGACAGGAGGTGAAAAACTGTTTTTT. It is translated as CASSPTSGTGGEKLFF.

This clonotype was detected only a few times. J is TRBJ1-2 and V is TRBV5-1, with D possibly being TRBD1 (6 bases). V was pared by 5 bases and J by 4 bases, with 15 bases between. Germline V gives CDR1 SGHRS, CDR2 YFSETQ. The CDR3 has 14 residues. The CDR3 DNA reads as TGCGCCAGCAGGAGGGGGTCATGGACCTATGGCTACACCTTC. Protein sequence: CASRRGSWTYGYTF.

This clonotype was seen a few times. The chain joins TRBV10-3 to TRBJ2-3; no reliable D call. Germline CDR1 reads ENHRY; CDR2 reads SYGVKD. V was shortened by 2 bases and J by 4 bases, with 10 bases between the two germline ends. This CDR3 is built from 14 residues. CDR3 sequence: CAISEPGVPDTQYF. In DNA, the CDR3 is TGTGCCATCAGTGAGCCAGGCGTTCCAGATACGCAGTATTTT.

This clonotype was counted at least ten times. The V and J genes are TRBV7-2 and TRBJ2-5, with 9 bases matching TRBD1. Trimming removed 2 bases from V and 5 bases from J; junction bases left unmatched: 12. CDR1 and CDR2 from the germline V gene are SGHTA and FQGNSA. The CDR3 totals 17 residues. This CDR3 is CASSLYGLRGQGETQYF. The CDR3 DNA reads TGTGCCAGCAGCTTATACGGGCTCAGAGGACAGGGGGAGACCCAGTACTTC.

V is TRBV30 and J is TRBJ2-5, with a tentative D call TRBD1 (5 bases). V lost 6 bases and J lost 4, with 18 bases in between. Looked up from germline, CDR1 is GTSNPN and CDR2 is SVGIG (reference sequence). This CDR3 spans 14 amino acids. The CDR3 spells CACTVSRVGETQYF. The CDR3 nucleotides read TGTGCCTGCACAGTTAGCAGGGTAGGAGAGACCCAGTACTTC.

This clonotype was seen a few times. This chain connects TRBV7-2 to TRBJ1-4; D is unresolved. The germline V and J ends were trimmed by 4 bases and 3 bases, with 15 bases remaining between them. Per germline, CDR1 SGHTA and CDR2 FQGNSA. The CDR3 extends over 16 amino acids. The CDR3 region is CASSYDPMSSNEKLFF. CDR3 coding DNA: TGTGCCAGCAGCTACGACCCCATGAGCTCTAATGAAAAACTGTTTTTT.

This chain joins TRBV10-1 and TRBJ2-2, with D maybe TRBD1 (5 bases). Germline-derived CDR1 and CDR2 are WNHNN and SYGVQD (reference sequence). V was clipped by 4 bases and J by 6 bases, with 15 bases between them. This CDR3 has 15 residues. This CDR3 reads CASSVLADSAGELFF. The CDR3 bases are TGCGCCAGCAGTGTCTTGGCCGACAGTGCCGGGGAGCTGTTTTTT.

The table lists this clonotype with a few counts. The chain employs TRBV7-8 and TRBJ1-2; D call uncertain. Trimming removed 5 bases from V and 6 bases from J, with 19 bases in between. Germline V CDR1 and CDR2: SGHVS, FQNEAQ. The CDR3 contains 15 residues. The CDR3 reads CASSRPPSARNGYTF. DNA for the CDR3: TGTGCCAGCAGCCGACCCCCCTCTGCTAGGAATGGCTACACCTTC.

This chain uses TRBV5-1 with TRBJ2-2; the D gene is possibly TRBD2 (5 bases). Trimming took 7 bases from V and 2 from J, leaving 15 bases between them. The CDR3 covers 15 residues. CDR1 is SGHRS and CDR2 is YFSETQ in the germline V gene. CDR3 bases: TGCGCCAGCCAAGTCGGCAGCGGTAACACCGGGGAGCTGTTTTTT. Its protein is CASQVGSGNTGELFF. Looking up the rest from reference TRBV5-1 and TRBJ2-2 gives the full variable domain: KAGVTQTPRYLIKTRGQQVTLSCSPISGHRSVSWYQQTPGQGLQFLFEYFSETQRNKGNFPGRFSGRQFSNSRSEMNVSTLELGDSALYLCASQVGSGNTGELFFGEGSRLTVL.

This clonotype was seen only a few times. V usage is TRBV18 and J usage is TRBJ1-4, with unresolved D. V lost 3 bases and J lost 8, with 4 bases in between. CDR1 and CDR2 from the germline V gene are KGHSH and LQKENI. The CDR3 runs 11 residues. CDR3 DNA sequence: TGTGCCAGCTCACCGGACGAAAAACTGTTTTTT. It encodes CASSPDEKLFF.